This T cell receptor beta chain emerged from a study of T cell responses to AZD1222 COVID-19 vaccine. Between the trimmed V and J ends, which lost 4 bases and 3 bases, there was a span of 12 bases. CDR3 size: 13 residues. CDR1 is SQVTM and CDR2 is ANQGSEA in the germline V gene. Study observations and caveats: The donor cohort was predominantly white British with a female majority, and clonal diversity may have been underestimated. A rise in Spike-specific TCR breadth and depth followed two AZD1222 doses. Baseline antibody screening turned up just 6 or 7 seropositive AZD1222 recipients. Without day 14 samples, only post-peak T cell repertoires were studied.

TCRdb's copy holds only in-frame clones and misses some; the assay was immunoSEQ multiplex PCR. This sample has fewer than 150,000 clones, with 92% found just once. On this clone: Its antigen is unidentified.

Specimen: peripheral blood, collected on day 0 of AZD1222 vaccination. This chain links TRBV29-1 with TRBJ1-1, with D hard to call. The origin of this receptor is an adult in good health. The CDR3 loop is CSVAEGQDTEAFF. DNA of the CDR3: TGCAGCGTTGCCGAAGGTCAGGACACTGAAGCTTTCTTT.